Listed below are T cell receptor beta chains from one sample, sequenced in a study of cytomegalovirus exposure and HLA in healthy donors. Profiled with immunoSEQ multiplex PCR; TCRdb holds only in-frame clones, not every one. Of about 130,000 clones listed, roughly 70% are singletons. What was sequenced was PBMCs. The receptors here all came from a man between 25 and 39 years old in good health and CMV-seronegative. The CDR3 runs from the conserved cysteine through the conserved F or W. A D gene is named only where the DNA matches it firmly. Only some rows state a clone size, as once, few, many or a class for expanded clones.

clone_size | cdr3_length | j_call | d_call | v_call | cdr3_nt | cdr3_aa
. | 14 | TRBJ2-1 | TRBD2 | TRBV29-1 | TGCAGCGCCTTAGGGACTATATTCTACAATGAGCAGTTCTTC | CSALGTIFYNEQFF
. | 14 | TRBJ1-2 | . | TRBV7-2 | TGTGCCAGCAGCCCAGGGCCCGATCCTGCTCGCTACACCTTC | CASSPGPDPARYTF
. | 17 | TRBJ2-3 | TRBD1 | TRBV25-1 | TGTGCCAGCAGTGAATGGGGGCGAGGGGGCGCATACGATACGCAGTATTTT | CASSEWGRGGAYDTQYF
. | 15 | TRBJ2-3 | . | TRBV5-1 | TGCGCCAGCAGCTTGTATATGAGCGGCGCAGATACGCAGTATTTT | CASSLYMSGADTQYF
. | 15 | TRBJ1-1 | TRBD1 | TRBV4-2 | TGTGCCAGCAGCCAGGGACCGGGACAGGCCACTGAAGCTTTCTTT | CASSQGPGQATEAFF
. | 14 | TRBJ2-3 | . | TRBV2 | TGTGCCAGCAGTGCTTTATTCCTACAGGATACGCAGTATTTT | CASSALFLQDTQYF
. | 14 | TRBJ1-1 | TRBD1 | TRBV9 | TGTGCCAGCAGCCACAGGGGAAAGACCACTGAAGCTTTCTTT | CASSHRGKTTEAFF
. | 18 | TRBJ2-6 | TRBD2 | TRBV7-2 | TGTGCCAGCAGTCGCCGTAGCGGGGGGGTCTCTGGGGCCAACGTCCTGACTTTC | CASSRRSGGVSGANVLTF
. | 16 | TRBJ2-5 | . | TRBV11-2 | TGTGCCAGCAGCTTAGGGGTGGGGAGCGGCCAAGAGACCCAGTACTTC | CASSLGVGSGQETQYF
. | 15 | TRBJ1-2 | . | TRBV7-8 | TGTGCCAGCAGCTCCCCATACGAGGGTTACTATGGCTACACCTTC | CASSSPYEGYYGYTF
. | 15 | TRBJ2-7 | TRBD2 | TRBV18 | TGTGCCAGCTCACCACCGGGACTAGCGGGAGACGAGCAGTACTTC | CASSPPGLAGDEQYF
. | 13 | TRBJ1-3 | TRBD1 | TRBV6-5 | TGTGCCAGCAGTCTGGACAGGGAGGACACCATATATTTT | CASSLDREDTIYF
few | 14 | TRBJ2-4 | . | TRBV27 | TGTGCCAGCAGTTCACCAGGGGACAAAAACAGTCAGTACTTC | CASSSPGDKNSQYF
. | 14 | TRBJ2-2 | . | TRBV13 | TGTGCCAGCAGCTCTGGGGGGAGAGCCGGGGAGCTGTTTTTT | CASSSGGRAGELFF
. | 16 | TRBJ2-1 | TRBD2 | TRBV5-1 | TGCGCCAGCAGCTTGTTAAATAGCGGGGGTTACAATGAGCAGTTCTTC | CASSLLNSGGYNEQFF
. | 15 | TRBJ2-7 | TRBD1 | TRBV2 | TGTGCCAGCAGTGAAATGGGACAGGTCTCCTACGAGCAGTACTTC | CASSEMGQVSYEQYF
. | 11 | TRBJ1-3 | . | TRBV6-1 | TGTGCCAGCAGTGAACGTGACACCATATATTTT | CASSERDTIYF
. | 14 | TRBJ1-2 | TRBD1 | TRBV7-2 | TGTGCCAGCAGCCGAGACAGGGGGGCGAATGGCTACACCTTC | CASSRDRGANGYTF
once | 15 | TRBJ2-3 | TRBD2 | TRBV18 | TGTGCCAGCTCAGCCGAACTAGCGGGAGAAGATACGCAGTATTTT | CASSAELAGEDTQYF
. | 13 | TRBJ2-1 | . | TRBV27 | TGTGCCAGCAGTTTAAAGACTTTCTATGAGCAGTTCTTC | CASSLKTFYEQFF
. | 16 | TRBJ2-6 | . | TRBV19 | TGTGCCAGTAGTATGGGCAGATCAGCTGGGGCCAACGTCCTGACTTTC | CASSMGRSAGANVLTF
. | 15 | TRBJ2-1 | . | TRBV25-1 | TGTGCCAGCAGTGCAGGGCAGGGGTCATACAATGAGCAGTTCTTC | CASSAGQGSYNEQFF
. | 11 | TRBJ2-7 | . | TRBV28 | TGTGCCAGCAGACGTGGGCTTGAGCAGTACTTC | CASRRGLEQYF
. | 13 | TRBJ1-2 | . | TRBV28 | TGTGCCAGCGGAAGGGGCGTGGACTATGGCTACACCTTC | CASGRGVDYGYTF
. | 13 | TRBJ1-1 | . | TRBV10-3 | TGTGCCGGGTCTAGTCAGTTGAACACTGAAGCTTTCTTT | CAGSSQLNTEAFF
. | 14 | TRBJ1-2 | TRBD1 | TRBV6-5 | TGTGCCAGCAGTTACTCCGACAGGGCCGGTGGCTACACCTTC | CASSYSDRAGGYTF
. | 13 | TRBJ1-1 | . | TRBV7-3 | TGTGCCAGCAGTGGGGGCACGAACACTGAAGCTTTCTTT | CASSGGTNTEAFF